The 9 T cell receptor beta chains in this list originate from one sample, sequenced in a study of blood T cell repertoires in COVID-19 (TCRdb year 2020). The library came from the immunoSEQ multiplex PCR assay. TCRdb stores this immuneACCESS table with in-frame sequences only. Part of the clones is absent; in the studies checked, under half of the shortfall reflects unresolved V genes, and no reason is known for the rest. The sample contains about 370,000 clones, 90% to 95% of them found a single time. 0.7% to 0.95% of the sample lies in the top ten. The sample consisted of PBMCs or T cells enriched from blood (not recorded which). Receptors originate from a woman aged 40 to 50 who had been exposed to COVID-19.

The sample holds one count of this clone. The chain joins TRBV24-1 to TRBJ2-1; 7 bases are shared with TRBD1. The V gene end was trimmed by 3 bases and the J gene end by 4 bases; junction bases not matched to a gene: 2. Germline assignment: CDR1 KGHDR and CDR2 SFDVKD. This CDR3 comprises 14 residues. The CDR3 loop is CATSDPGQYNEQFF. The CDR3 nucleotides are TGTGCCACCAGTGATCCGGGACAGTACAATGAGCAGTTCTTC.

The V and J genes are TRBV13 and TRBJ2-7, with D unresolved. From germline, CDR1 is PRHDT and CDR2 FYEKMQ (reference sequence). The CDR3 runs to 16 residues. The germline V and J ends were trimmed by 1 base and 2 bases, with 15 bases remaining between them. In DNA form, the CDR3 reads TGTGCCAGCAGCTTAGTGGCGGCCGTTACCCCCTACGAGCAGTACTTC. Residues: CASSLVAAVTPYEQYF. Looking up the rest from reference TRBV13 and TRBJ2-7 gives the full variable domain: AAGVIQSPRHLIKEKRETATLKCYPIPRHDTVYWYQQGPGQDPQFLISFYEKMQSDKGSIPDRFSAQQFSDYHSELNMSSLELGDSALYFCASSLVAAVTPYEQYFGPGTRLTVT.

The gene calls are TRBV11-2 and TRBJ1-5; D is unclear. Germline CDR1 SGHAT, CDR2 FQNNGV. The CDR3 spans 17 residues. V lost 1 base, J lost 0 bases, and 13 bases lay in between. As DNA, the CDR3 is TGTGCCAGCAGCTTAGTTGAACGGCGGTATAGCAATCAGCCCCAGCATTTT. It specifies CASSLVERRYSNQPQHF. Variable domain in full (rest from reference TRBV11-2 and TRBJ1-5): EAGVAQSPRYKIIEKRQSVAFWCNPISGHATLYWYQQILGQGPKLLIQFQNNGVVDDSQLPKDRFSAERLKGVDSTLKIQPAKLEDSAVYLCASSLVERRYSNQPQHFGDGTRLSIL.

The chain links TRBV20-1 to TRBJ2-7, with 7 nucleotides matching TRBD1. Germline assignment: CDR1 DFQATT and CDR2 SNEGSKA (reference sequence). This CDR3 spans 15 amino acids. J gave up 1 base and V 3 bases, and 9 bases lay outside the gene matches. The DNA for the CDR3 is TGCAGTGCTAGTAGGGGGACAGAACGATCCTACGAGCAGTACTTC. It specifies CSASRGTERSYEQYF.

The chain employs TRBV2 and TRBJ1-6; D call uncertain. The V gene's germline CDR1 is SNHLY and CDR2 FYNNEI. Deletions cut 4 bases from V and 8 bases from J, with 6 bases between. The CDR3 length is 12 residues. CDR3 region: CASSGSHSPLHF. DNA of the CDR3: TGTGCCAGCAGTGGGAGTCATTCACCCCTCCACTTT.

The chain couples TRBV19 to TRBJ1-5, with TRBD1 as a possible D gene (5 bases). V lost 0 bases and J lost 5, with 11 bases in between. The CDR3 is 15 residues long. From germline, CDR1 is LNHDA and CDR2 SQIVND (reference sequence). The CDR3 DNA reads TGTGCCAGTAGTATAGATCGACAGATATATCAGCCCCAGCATTTT. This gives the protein CASSIDRQIYQPQHF. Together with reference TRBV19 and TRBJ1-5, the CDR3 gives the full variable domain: DGGITQSPKYLFRKEGQNVTLSCEQNLNHDAMYWYRQDPGQGLRLIYYSQIVNDFQKGDIAEGYSVSREKKESFPLTVTSAQKNPTAFYLCASSIDRQIYQPQHFGDGTRLSIL.

The CDR3: CASSSGLNSYEQYF. As DNA, the CDR3 is TGCGCCAGCAGCTCGGGACTGAATTCCTACGAGCAGTACTTC. The chain links TRBV5-1 to TRBJ2-7, with D maybe TRBD2 (6 bases). Germline loops: CDR1 SGHRS, CDR2 YFSETQ. V was shortened by 3 bases and J by 1 base, with 11 bases between the two germline ends. CDR3 length: 14 residues.

CDR3 in amino acids: CASSLTGQGGYGYTF. The CDR3 DNA is TGTGCCAGCAGCTTGACTGGACAGGGTGGCTATGGCTACACCTTC. This sequence joins TRBV5-6 and TRBJ1-2, with 8 bases that match TRBD1. V shed 1 base, J shed 4 bases, and the junction held 6 bases outside the gene matches. CDR3 size: 15 residues. The germline V gene encodes CDR1 SGHDT and CDR2 YYEEEE. The entire variable domain, with the rest obtained from reference TRBV5-6 and TRBJ1-2, is as follows: DAGVTQSPTHLIKTRGQQVTLRCSPKSGHDTVSWYQQALGQGPQFIFQYYEEEERQRGNFPDRFSGHQFPNYSSELNVNALLLGDSALYLCASSLTGQGGYGYTFGSGTRLTVV.

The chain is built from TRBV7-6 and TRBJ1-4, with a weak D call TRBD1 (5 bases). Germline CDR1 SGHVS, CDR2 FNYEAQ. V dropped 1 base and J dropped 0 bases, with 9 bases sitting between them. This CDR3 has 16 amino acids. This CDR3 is CASSLVRDSTNEKLFF. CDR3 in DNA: TGTGCCAGCAGCTTAGTTAGGGACTCAACTAATGAAAAACTGTTTTTT.